Below, 10 T cell receptor beta chains from the same sample are listed, as sequenced in a study of tumor-infiltrating lymphocytes in primary liver carcinoma. Unsorted bulk tissue of about 17-32 mg yielded co-extracted RNA and DNA. The template, 500 ng total RNA, yielded TCR beta cDNA made with a constant-region primer. Three nested multiplex PCR rounds, a slightly modified ARM-PCR method, built the TCR beta libraries. For approximately 9 cycles apiece, the opening two PCR rounds ran with TRBV1-TRBV30 forward primers and a C-beta reverse primer. TCRdb reanalysed the multiplex PCR reads using MiXCR and keeps one entry per CDR3 protein. The sample yields more than 85,000 distinct CDR3 sequences, approximately 78% seen once. Sequenced sample: liver tumor tissue from sampling region 3. As for subset: tumor region T3, left-lateral pole. The receptors stem from a man aged 35 to 55 with primary liver carcinoma and hepatitis B virus infection.

In the case of this clonotype: One end of the junction is discordant with germline, which a read error may explain. The chain links TRBV29-1 to TRBJ2-2, with 11 bases lining up with TRBD2. Looked up from germline, CDR1 is SQVTM and CDR2 is ANQGSEA. This CDR3 region has 16 residues. The CDR3 nucleotides are TGCAGTGTTGCGGGACTAGCGGCAACGGACACCGGGGAGCTGCTTTTT. Amino acid sequence: CSVAGLAATDTGELLF.

This clonotype appeared once. The V call is TRBV12-3 or TRBV12-4, the J call TRBJ2-2; a weak D match, TRBD2 (5 bases). This CDR3 region has 14 residues. Trimming pared 7 bases from V and 7 bases from J, leaving 16 bases between. The CDR3 sequence is CASNSHDRGGELFF. The DNA for the CDR3 is TGTGCCAGCAATTCCCACGATCGGGGCGGGGAGCTGTTTTTT.

Notes on this clonotype: The CDR3 does not end in the conserved phenylalanine or tryptophan, so this is likely a read error. The chain recombines TRBV11-1 with TRBJ1-6; D remains unclear. This CDR3 is built from 13 residues. Germline CDR1 reads SGHAT; CDR2 reads FQDESV (reference sequence). V shed 5 bases and J shed 9 bases, with 11 bases lying between them. CDR3 bases: TGTGCCAGCAGCCGGGCACTGATTTCACCCCTCCACATT. Protein: CASSRALISPLHI.

Of note for this clonotype: At one end, the junction sequence differs from germline, possibly due to a read error. The V and J genes are TRBV12-3 or TRBV12-4 and TRBJ2-4; a possible D gene is TRBD1 (6 bases). The CDR3 length is 16 residues. CDR3 bases: TGTGCCAGCAATTTCCGAGGTCTGGGGGCCAAAAACATTCAGTATTTC. It is translated as CASNFRGLGAKNIQYF.

Regarding this clonotype: Germline and junction disagree at one end, which may indicate a read error. This chain joins TRBV4-2 and TRBJ2-3, with D possibly being TRBD2 (6 bases). The CDR3 extends over 15 amino acids. The germline gives CDR1 LGHNA, CDR2 YNFKEQ. The CDR3 loop reads CARSRRMGGTDTQYF. The CDR3 DNA is TGTGCCAGGAGCCGAAGGATGGGGGGAACAGATACGCAGTATTTT.

On this clonotype: At one boundary the junction diverges from the germline segment, which might be a read error. The CDR3 loop is CASSLLMDSTDTQYF. As DNA, the CDR3 is TGTGCCAGCAGTTTGCTGATGGATAGCACGGATACGCAGTATTTT. The chain employs TRBV11-1 and TRBJ2-3; D unclear. CDR1 and CDR2 from the germline V gene are SGHAT and FQDESV (reference sequence). There are 15 residues in the CDR3.

Details on this clonotype: The conserved final phenylalanine or tryptophan is absent from the CDR3, which likely points to a read error. The gene calls are TRBV4-2 and TRBJ1-1; D is unclear. Germline lookup yields CDR1 LGHNA and CDR2 YNFKEQ. The CDR3 loop spans 11 amino acids. The CDR3 sequence: CVSSPGIEAFI. CDR3 coding DNA: TGTGTCAGCAGCCCAGGAATAGAAGCTTTCATT.

The V gene is TRBV19, the J gene TRBJ1-1; D unresolved. The V end lost 6 bases, the J end lost 14 bases, and 25 bases lay between the germline ends. CDR1 and CDR2 from the germline V gene are LNHDA and SQIVND (reference sequence). CDR3 length: 14 amino acids. The CDR3 nucleotides read TGTGCCAGTAGCACAAACGGACCGTGGGCGCATGCATTCTTT. This gives the protein CASSTNGPWAHAFF.

On this clonotype: This may be a read error, as it is one base from a much larger clone. The chain carries TRBV6-5 and TRBJ2-2, with D tentatively TRBD1 or TRBD2 (6 bases each). CDR3 size: 15 residues. CDR1 and CDR2 from the germline V gene are MNHEY and SVGAGI. The CDR3 DNA reads TGTGCCAGAAGTTACCGGGGGCTGGGGACCGGGGAGCTGTCTTTT. Translation: CARSYRGLGTGELSF.

This clonotype was detected ten times or more. The chain couples TRBV6-4 to TRBJ2-3, with 8 bases matching TRBD2. V trimming: 3 bases; J trimming: 1 base; junction bases outside the gene matches: 3. This CDR3 has 15 residues. The germline CDR1 and CDR2 sequences are MRHNA and SNTAGT. The CDR3 DNA reads as TGTGCCAGCAGTGAAGCGGGAGCGGGCACAGATACGCAGTATTTT. As protein: CASSEAGAGTDTQYF.